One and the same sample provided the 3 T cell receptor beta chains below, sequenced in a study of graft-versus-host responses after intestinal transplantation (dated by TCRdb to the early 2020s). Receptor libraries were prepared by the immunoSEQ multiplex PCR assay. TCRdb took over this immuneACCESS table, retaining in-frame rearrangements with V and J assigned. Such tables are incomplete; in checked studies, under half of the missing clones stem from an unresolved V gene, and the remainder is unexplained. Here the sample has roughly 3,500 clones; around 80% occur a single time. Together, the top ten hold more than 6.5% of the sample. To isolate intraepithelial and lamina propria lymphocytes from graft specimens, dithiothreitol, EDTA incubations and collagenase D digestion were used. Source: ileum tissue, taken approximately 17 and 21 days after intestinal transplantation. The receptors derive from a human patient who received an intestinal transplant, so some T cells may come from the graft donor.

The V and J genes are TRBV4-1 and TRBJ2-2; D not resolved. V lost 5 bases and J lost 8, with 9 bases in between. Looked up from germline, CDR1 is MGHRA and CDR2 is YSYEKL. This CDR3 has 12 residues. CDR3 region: CASSTLGGELFF. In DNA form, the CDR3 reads TGCGCCAGCAGCACCCTGGGGGGGGAGCTGTTTTTT.

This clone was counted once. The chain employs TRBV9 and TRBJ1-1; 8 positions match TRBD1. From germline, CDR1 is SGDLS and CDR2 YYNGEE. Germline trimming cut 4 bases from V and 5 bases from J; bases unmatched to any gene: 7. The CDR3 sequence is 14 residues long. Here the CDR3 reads CASSTQGAGTEAFF. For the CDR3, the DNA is TGTGCCAGCAGCACGCAGGGGGCCGGGACTGAAGCTTTCTTT.

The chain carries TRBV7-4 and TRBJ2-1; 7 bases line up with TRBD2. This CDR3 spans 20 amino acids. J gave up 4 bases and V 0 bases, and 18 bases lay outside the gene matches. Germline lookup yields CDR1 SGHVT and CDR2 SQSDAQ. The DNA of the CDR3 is TGTGCCAGCAGCTTAGCTTCCCAGCGAGACCTGGGGAGGGGATACAATGAGCAGTTCTTC. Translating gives CASSLASQRDLGRGYNEQFF.